This entry concerns a single T cell receptor beta chain. The CDR3 has 16 amino acids. This sample stems from a study of shared clonotypes between healthy human individuals. The protocol was immunoSEQ multiplex PCR, while the TCRdb copy is restricted to in-frame clones and leaves out a portion. Of over 700,000 clones listed, roughly two thirds are singletons. This receptor was obtained from a woman aged 30 to 39 in good health. Specimen: memory CD4+ T cells sorted from blood. This sample's subset: CD45RA-negative fraction. The chain couples TRBV1 to TRBJ2-3; TRBD2 is taken as the D call from the table, unchecked against the DNA. TRBV1 has pseudogene status. The CDR3 region is CTSSQDSGPKLHWQYF. CDR3 coding DNA: TGCACCAGCAGCCAAGACAGCGGGCCGAAACTACACTGGCAGTATTTT.